These 23 T cell receptor beta chains were all obtained from the same sample, sequenced in a study of shared clonotypes between healthy human individuals. Clones were read by immunoSEQ multiplex PCR, and TCRdb kept only the in-frame ones, dropping some. Of 2 million to 2.5 million clones in the sample, 95% were seen once. Sequenced sample: naive CD4+ T cells sorted from blood. Documented subset: CD45RA+ positively selected. The receptor set was obtained from a man between 18 and 29 years old in good health.

With regard to this clone: Other DNA sequences in the sample encode the same CDR3. This chain connects TRBV18 to TRBJ1-2; 9 nucleotides align to TRBD1. The CDR3 sequence is 14 residues long. V shed 3 bases, J shed 6 bases, and the junction held 5 bases outside the gene matches. From germline, CDR1 is KGHSH and CDR2 LQKENI. The CDR3 DNA reads as TGTGCCAGCTCACCCCCGGGACAGGGAAATGGCTACACCTTC. Its translation is CASSPPGQGNGYTF.

The chain links TRBV7-9 to TRBJ2-7; no clear D. The V gene's germline CDR1 is SEHNR and CDR2 FQNEAQ (reference sequence). The CDR3 is 11 residues long. V was trimmed by 5 bases and J by 4 bases, leaving 6 bases between them. The CDR3 DNA reads as TGTGCCAGCAGCGGCCGATACGAGCAGTACTTC. This sequence encodes CASSGRYEQYF.

V usage is TRBV5-1 and J usage is TRBJ2-7; TRBD1 is a possible D gene (6 bases). There are 14 residues in the CDR3. Per germline, CDR1 SGHRS and CDR2 YFSETQ. V was cut by 4 bases and J by 2 bases, with 13 bases left in between. The CDR3 region is CASSTRTDAYEQYF. Here the CDR3 DNA reads TGCGCCAGCAGCACTCGGACAGATGCCTACGAGCAGTACTTC.

The rearrangement joins TRBV5-6 to TRBJ2-6, with D tentatively TRBD1 (6 bases). The CDR3 loop spans 18 amino acids. The germline gives CDR1 SGHDT, CDR2 YYEEEE. V was cut by 1 base and J by 0 bases, with 14 bases left in between. The CDR3 region has the DNA TGTGCCAGCAGCTTGTTCGCAGGGGTCGGCTCTGGGGCCAACGTCCTGACTTTC. This sequence encodes CASSLFAGVGSGANVLTF.

The gene calls are TRBV18 and TRBJ2-1, with 9 bases identical to TRBD2. The germline CDR1 and CDR2 sequences are KGHSH and LQKENI. The CDR3 has 16 residues. V trimming: 2 bases; J trimming: 0 bases; junction bases outside the gene matches: 2. For the CDR3, the DNA is TGTGCCAGCTCACCAAATAGCGGGAGCTCCTACAATGAGCAGTTCTTC. It specifies CASSPNSGSSYNEQFF. The full variable domain, its missing parts supplied by reference TRBV18 and TRBJ2-1, is NAGVMQNPRHLVRRRGQEARLRCSPMKGHSHVYWYRQLPEEGLKFMVYLQKENIIDESGMPKERFSAEFPKEGPSILRIQQVVRGDSAAYFCASSPNSGSSYNEQFFGPGTRLTVL.

This sequence joins TRBV28 and TRBJ2-7; the match to TRBD1 covers 7 bases. In germline, CDR1 is MDHEN, CDR2 SYDVKM. The CDR3 runs to 15 residues. Trimming removed 3 bases from V and 3 bases from J; junction bases left unmatched: 8. Here the CDR3 DNA reads TGTGCCAGCAGTTTTCAGGACAGGAAACACTACGAGCAGTACTTC. Its protein is CASSFQDRKHYEQYF.

On this clone: This same CDR3 is encoded by further DNA sequences in the sample. The V call is TRBV18, the J call TRBJ1-2, with a weak D call TRBD1 (5 bases). The ends were cut back, 2 bases at V and 2 bases at J, with 9 bases in the middle. Germline CDR1 and CDR2: KGHSH and LQKENI. The length of the CDR3 is 14 residues. CDR3 amino acids: CASSPGTSNYGYTF. The CDR3 nucleotides read TGTGCCAGCTCACCAGGGACTTCGAACTATGGCTACACCTTC.

The chain uses TRBV7-9 and TRBJ2-3; D is possibly TRBD1 (5 bases). Germline lookup yields CDR1 SEHNR and CDR2 FQNEAQ (reference sequence). This CDR3 is built from 12 residues. Trimming shortened V by 5 bases and J by 7 bases, and 10 bases separated the two germline ends. The CDR3 loop is CASSTQGNTQYF. CDR3 in DNA: TGTGCCAGCAGCACGCAGGGAAATACGCAGTATTTT.

The chain uses TRBV4-2 and TRBJ2-3, with 14 bases aligning to TRBD2. Germline V CDR1 and CDR2: LGHNA, YNFKEQ. After removal of 4 bases from V and 6 bases from J, the junction contained 6 bases not matched to a gene. The CDR3 length is 16 residues. The CDR3 DNA sequence: TGTGCCAGCAGCCTGGGACTAGCGGGGGTCCGGGATACGCAGTATTTT. It is translated as CASSLGLAGVRDTQYF.

Points on this clone: Other DNA variants within this sample encode the same CDR3. CDR3 protein: CASSGGGTLNTEAFF. CDR3 coding DNA: TGTGCCAGCAGTGGGGGCGGGACATTGAACACTGAAGCTTTCTTT. The chain recombines TRBV2 with TRBJ1-1, with TRBD1 as a possible D gene (6 bases). Trimming removed 4 bases at V and 0 bases at J, with 12 bases between. CDR1 and CDR2 from the germline V gene are SNHLY and FYNNEI. The CDR3 spans 15 residues.

The rearrangement links TRBV5-4 to TRBJ2-1; D ambiguous. Between the trimmed V and J ends, which lost 1 base and 2 bases, there was a span of 10 bases. This CDR3 spans 15 amino acids. Germline values: CDR1 SGHNT, CDR2 YYREEE (reference sequence). The CDR3 coding sequence is TGTGCCAGCAGCTTGAGGACGGAGCCCTACAATGAGCAGTTCTTC. Protein: CASSLRTEPYNEQFF. Full variable domain (outside the CDR3, taken from reference TRBV5-4 and TRBJ2-1): ETGVTQSPTHLIKTRGQQVTLRCSSQSGHNTVSWYQQALGQGPQFIFQYYREEENGRGNFPPRFSGLQFPNYSSELNVNALELDDSALYLCASSLRTEPYNEQFFGPGTRLTVL.

The genes are TRBV6-5 and TRBJ1-2; no clear D gene. The CDR3 sequence is 14 residues long. In germline, CDR1 is MNHEY, CDR2 SVGAGI. With 6 bases removed from V and 4 bases from J, the gap between germline ends came to 15 bases. CDR3 DNA sequence: TGTGCCAGCAGCTTCGCAGGAGGAGGCTATGGCTACACCTTC. As protein: CASSFAGGGYGYTF.

The V call is TRBV5-6, the J call TRBJ1-6; 10 bases align to TRBD1. Germline V gene lookup returns CDR1 SGHDT and CDR2 YYEEEE. There are 15 residues in the CDR3. Trimming at V came to 1 base and at J to 10 bases, leaving 5 bases not matched to a gene. The CDR3 DNA follows: TGTGCCAGCAGCTTGCTCGACAGGGGGCTGTCACCCCTCCACTTT. It yields the protein CASSLLDRGLSPLHF. The variable domain in full, completed from reference TRBV5-6 and TRBJ1-6, reads DAGVTQSPTHLIKTRGQQVTLRCSPKSGHDTVSWYQQALGQGPQFIFQYYEEEERQRGNFPDRFSGHQFPNYSSELNVNALLLGDSALYLCASSLLDRGLSPLHFGNGTRLTVT.

This clone has only one observation. The chain carries TRBV10-3 and TRBJ2-5; 7 nucleotides align to TRBD2. CDR1 is ENHRY, CDR2 SYGVKD, per germline. The V and J ends lost 8 bases and 2 bases, in that order; junction bases with no gene match: 5. The CDR3 loop spans 13 amino acids. The CDR3 DNA follows: TGTGCCATCGCGGGGCGGGAGCAAGAGACCCAGTACTTC. Amino acid sequence: CAIAGREQETQYF.

The chain couples TRBV2 to TRBJ1-1, with D unresolved. The germline CDR1 and CDR2 sequences are SNHLY and FYNNEI. Trimming stripped 4 bases from V and 4 bases from J, with 10 bases between. The length of the CDR3 is 13 residues. CDR3 region: CASSALFGTEAFF. The CDR3 nucleotides are TGTGCCAGCAGTGCACTGTTTGGCACTGAAGCTTTCTTT.

The chain carries TRBV10-2 and TRBJ1-1; D is unclear. Per the germline V gene, CDR1 is WSHSY and CDR2 is SAAADI. The CDR3 consists of 14 residues. V shed 6 bases and J shed 8 bases, with 19 bases lying between them. The CDR3: CASSERRDASEAFF. CDR3 coding DNA: TGCGCCAGCAGCGAACGACGGGATGCATCCGAAGCTTTCTTT.

A single count supports this clone. At one of its ends the junction is not consistent with the germline gene, which may arise from a read error. Different DNA sequences within this sample yield the same CDR3. The chain carries TRBV5-1 and TRBJ2-5, with D possibly being TRBD2 (6 bases). The V gene's germline CDR1 is SGHRS and CDR2 YFSETQ. The CDR3 is 13 residues long. DNA for the CDR3: TGCGCCAGCAGTTTGGCAGGGAGGGAGACCCAGTACTTC. Translating gives CASSLAGRETQYF.

This clone was seen only once. The CDR3 DNA follows: TGTGCCAGCAGCTTAAGGAAGGGCTTTAACACCGGGGAGCTGTTTTTT. Residues: CASSLRKGFNTGELFF. V gene TRBV7-2 combines with J gene TRBJ2-2; no clear D gene. Germline V gives CDR1 SGHTA, CDR2 FQGNSA. There are 16 residues in the CDR3. The V and J ends lost 2 bases and 2 bases respectively, with 12 bases between them. Full variable domain (outside the CDR3, taken from reference TRBV7-2 and TRBJ2-2): GAGVSQSPSNKVTEKGKDVELRCDPISGHTALYWYRQSLGQGLEFLIYFQGNSAPDKSGLPSDRFSAERTGGSVSTLTIQRTQQEDSAVYLCASSLRKGFNTGELFFGEGSRLTVL.

The chain is built from TRBV5-6 and TRBJ2-1, with D uncertain. V lost 4 bases, J lost 5 bases, and 10 bases lay in between. Germline CDR1 is SGHDT and CDR2 is YYEEEE. The length of the CDR3 is 13 residues. The CDR3 here is CASSRTFDNEQFF. The CDR3 coding sequence is TGTGCCAGCAGCCGGACCTTTGACAATGAGCAGTTCTTC.

This clone has a handful of counts. V and J are TRBV11-2 and TRBJ2-5, with 9 bases fitting TRBD1. Per germline, CDR1 SGHAT and CDR2 FQNNGV. This CDR3 has 14 amino acids. With V trimmed by 3 bases and J by 11 bases, 10 bases remained unmatched. CDR3 DNA: TGTGCCAGCAGCTTTGGGACAGGGTCGGGGACTCAGTACTTC. Translation gives CASSFGTGSGTQYF.

This chain uses TRBV30 with TRBJ1-2; no clear D. The germline gives CDR1 GTSNPN, CDR2 SVGIG (reference sequence). Trimming removed 0 bases at V and 8 bases at J, with 13 bases between. The CDR3 is 13 amino acids. The CDR3 here is CAWSVLPSAGYTF. The DNA of the CDR3 is TGTGCCTGGAGTGTACTTCCCTCGGCCGGCTACACCTTC.

This sequence joins TRBV27 and TRBJ1-2; D is unclear. Trimming pared 6 bases from V and 7 bases from J, leaving 18 bases between. Looked up from germline, CDR1 is MNHEY and CDR2 is SMNVEV (reference sequence). The CDR3 consists of 14 residues. The CDR3 loop reads CASSSGQRSGGYTF. The DNA for the CDR3 is TGTGCCAGCAGCTCTGGGCAGCGTAGCGGTGGCTACACCTTC.

This chain links TRBV5-1 with TRBJ2-7; the D gene is possibly TRBD1 (6 bases). The V and J ends lost 4 bases and 2 bases respectively, with 16 bases between them. The CDR3 length is 15 residues. Germline CDR1 SGHRS, CDR2 YFSETQ. CDR3 sequence (DNA): TGCGCCAGCAGCGTACAGGGTGGATTTCCCTACGAGCAGTACTTC. It specifies CASSVQGGFPYEQYF.